A selection of T cell receptor beta chains follows, all from one sample in a study of T cell repertoires in cytomegalovirus infection. Using its own MiXCR run on the reads, TCRdb lists one record per CDR3 protein. This sample has about 680,000 distinct CDR3 sequences, with roughly a quarter found just once. Sequencing was carried out using CD8+ T cells from PBMCs. Receptors were obtained from a human donor in good health (CMV status not recorded). Some clones in this sample may be carry-over from other donors' samples. Each CDR3 is given with its conserved first and last residue. A D gene is named only where the DNA matches it firmly. Clone size is not always given. Where it is, it says once, few, many or a class for expanded clones.

size | D | J | V | CDR3 | DNA
NA | TRBD1 | TRBJ1-1 | TRBV13 | CASSFRGRGTEAFF | TGTGCCAGCAGCTTCAGGGGGAGAGGCACTGAAGCTTTCTTT
NA | NA | TRBJ1-1 | TRBV5-1 | CASSLSSGDTEAFF | TGCGCCAGCAGCCTTTCCTCAGGGGACACTGAAGCTTTCTTT
few | TRBD2 | TRBJ2-1 | TRBV29-1 | CSVEAGLVDEQFF | TGCAGCGTTGAAGCGGGACTAGTGGATGAGCAGTTCTTC
NA | NA | TRBJ2-7 | TRBV14 | CASSQLARNEQYF | TGTGCCAGCAGCCAACTAGCGAGGAACGAGCAGTACTTC
few | NA | TRBJ1-2 | TRBV14 | CASSQGGAGYTF | TGTGCCAGCAGCCAGGGAGGGGCTGGCTACACCTTC
many | NA | TRBJ2-6 | TRBV7-6 | CASSPRARDNSLWANVLTF | TGTGCCAGCAGCCCGCGGGCCCGGGACAACTCTCTGTGGGCCAACGTCCTGACTTTC
NA | NA | TRBJ2-1 | TRBV7-9 | CASSPPDGSSYNEQFF | TGTGCCAGCAGCCCCCCAGACGGGAGCTCCTACAATGAGCAGTTCTTC
few | NA | TRBJ2-2 | TRBV6-6 | CASSYWGPGGELFF | TGTGCCAGCAGTTACTGGGGGCCTGGCGGGGAGCTGTTTTTT
NA | NA | TRBJ1-5 | TRBV9 | CVSSTGGGNQPQHF | TGTGTCAGCAGTACGGGGGGGGGCAATCAGCCCCAGCATTTT
few | NA | TRBJ2-5 | TRBV11-3 | CASSSSNQETRYF | TGTGCCAGCAGCTCCTCCAACCAAGAGACCCGGTACTTC
few | TRBD1 | TRBJ1-1 | TRBV5-1 | CASSLNRGPSVTEAFF | TGCGCCAGCAGCTTGAACAGGGGGCCGAGTGTGACTGAAGCTTTCTTT
few | NA | TRBJ2-1 | TRBV10-3 | CAISEATDADEQFF | TGTGCCATCAGTGAGGCCACCGACGCCGATGAGCAGTTCTTC
NA | NA | TRBJ2-7 | TRBV7-1 | CASSPPEKGVYEQYF | TGTGCCAGCAGCCCCCCGGAGAAGGGAGTCTACGAGCAGTACTTC
few | NA | TRBJ2-1 | TRBV10-3 | CAISEMADNEQFF | TGTGCCATCAGTGAGATGGCCGACAATGAGCAGTTCTTC
few | TRBD1 | TRBJ1-3 | TRBV12-3/TRBV12-4 | CASSSTGVGNTIYF | TGTGCCAGCAGTTCTACAGGGGTCGGAAACACCATATATTTT
few | TRBD2 | TRBJ2-3 | TRBV7-6 | CASSFSGFTDTQYF | TGTGCCAGCAGCTTTAGCGGGTTCACAGATACGCAGTATTTT
many | NA | TRBJ2-3 | TRBV6-1 | CASSSPPAGPGYTDTQYF | TGTGCCAGCAGTTCCCCCCCCGCAGGACCGGGATACACAGATACGCAGTATTTT
few | TRBD2 | TRBJ2-3 | TRBV6-6 | CASSPGGIVDTQYF | TGTGCCAGCAGCCCGGGGGGGATAGTGGATACGCAGTATTTT
NA | NA | TRBJ2-3 | TRBV6-8 | CASSYSIRGPTDTQYF | TGTGCCAGCAGTTACTCCATCCGGGGGCCCACAGATACGCAGTATTTT
few | TRBD1 | TRBJ1-1 | TRBV6-1 | CACQGVTNTEAFF | TGTGCCTGCCAGGGGGTAACGAACACTGAAGCTTTCTTT
NA | NA | TRBJ2-1 | TRBV5-1 | CASSLGDLQFF | TGCGCCAGCAGCTTGGGGGACCTGCAGTTCTTC
NA | NA | TRBJ1-1 | TRBV7-6 | CASSLPTGMNTKAFF | TGTGCCAGCAGCTTACCTACAGGGATGAACACTAAAGCTTTCTTT
many | NA | TRBJ1-3 | TRBV7-2 | CASSLAPGRGSSGNTIYF | TGTGCCAGCAGCTTAGCCCCGGGACGGGGGTCCTCTGGAAACACCATATATTTT
NA | NA | TRBJ1-2 | TRBV28 | CASSRVVGARYGYTF | TGTGCCAGCAGCCGGGTAGTGGGGGCGAGATATGGCTACACCTTC
NA | NA | TRBJ2-5 | TRBV7-6 | CASSSGPGTLQETQYF | TGTGCCAGCAGCTCGGGGCCCGGGACACTACAAGAGACCCAGTACTTC
NA | NA | TRBJ1-1 | TRBV7-9 | CASSSSPGGMNTEAFF | TGTGCCAGCAGCTCCTCACCGGGAGGGATGAACACTGAAGCTTTCTTT
NA | NA | TRBJ1-2 | TRBV6-2/TRBV6-3 | CASSYSKGGKGPFHYGYTF | TGTGCCAGCAGTTACTCGAAAGGGGGGAAGGGCCCCTTCCACTATGGCTACACCTTC
NA | TRBD2 | TRBJ2-5 | TRBV6-2/TRBV6-3 | CASRLHGTSGGQETQYF | TGTGCCAGCAGATTACATGGGACTAGCGGGGGTCAAGAGACCCAGTACTTC
NA | NA | TRBJ2-2 | TRBV6-5 | CASSYSLGWVGELFF | TGTGCCAGCAGTTACTCTCTGGGGTGGGTCGGGGAGCTGTTTTTT
many | TRBD1 | TRBJ2-4 | TRBV7-2 | CASSPTGGAVFEAKNIQYF | TGTGCCAGCAGCCCGACAGGGGGCGCGGTATTTGAGGCCAAAAACATTCAGTACTTC
NA | NA | TRBJ1-2 | TRBV29-1 | CSVHDGAAYGYTF | TGCAGCGTGCATGATGGGGCAGCCTATGGCTACACCTTC
NA | NA | TRBJ2-1 | TRBV20-1 | CSATDGGDSYNEQFF | TGCAGTGCTACAGATGGGGGCGACTCCTACAATGAGCAGTTCTTC
NA | TRBD2 | TRBJ2-1 | TRBV28 | CTSSLKREINNEQFF | TGTACCAGCAGTTTAAAGCGGGAGATTAACAATGAGCAGTTCTTC
few | TRBD1 | TRBJ2-6 | TRBV28 | CASSLDRVSPSGANVLTF | TGTGCCAGCAGTTTGGACAGGGTCTCCCCCTCTGGGGCCAACGTCCTGACTTTC
NA | NA | TRBJ1-2 | TRBV6-2/TRBV6-3 | CASSYNRRSYGYTF | TGTGCCAGCAGTTACAACCGAAGGAGCTATGGCTACACCTTC
few | TRBD2 | TRBJ2-3 | TRBV2 | CASKGSGDSTDTQYF | TGTGCCAGCAAAGGTAGCGGGGACTCCACAGATACGCAGTATTTT
NA | NA | TRBJ2-1 | TRBV5-5 | CASSLTGGQGYNEQFF | TGTGCCAGCAGCCTGACGGGAGGACAGGGCTACAATGAGCAGTTCTTC
NA | NA | TRBJ1-1 | TRBV7-6 | CASSRGGPNTEAFF | TGTGCCAGCAGCCGTGGGGGGCCGAACACTGAAGCTTTCTTT
many | NA | TRBJ2-7 | TRBV7-2 | CASSLEGGIGYEQYF | TGTGCCAGCAGCTTAGAAGGAGGCATCGGCTACGAGCAGTACTTC
NA | TRBD1 | TRBJ1-4 | TRBV2 | CASSEETGFIPSGKLFF | TGTGCCAGCAGTGAAGAGACAGGGTTCATTCCCTCCGGAAAACTGTTTTTT
few | NA | TRBJ2-5 | TRBV11-1 | CASSLRRGAGTQYF | TGTGCCAGCAGCCTCCGGAGGGGAGCAGGGACCCAGTACTTC
NA | TRBD2 | TRBJ2-5 | TRBV29-1 | CSVDLGTSWKETQYF | TGCAGCGTTGACCTAGGGACTAGTTGGAAAGAGACCCAGTACTTC
few | TRBD2 | TRBJ2-2 | TRBV29-1 | CSVEQRGALGGELFF | TGCAGCGTTGAACAGCGGGGGGCTCTAGGCGGGGAGCTGTTTTTT
many | TRBD1 | TRBJ1-2 | TRBV7-8 | CASSFYRGLGYGYTF | TGTGCCAGCAGCTTTTACAGGGGGCTCGGCTATGGCTACACCTTC
few | NA | TRBJ2-5 | TRBV25-1 | CASSDRFQETQYF | TGTGCCAGCAGTGATCGGTTTCAAGAGACCCAGTACTTC
few | NA | TRBJ2-1 | TRBV5-1 | CASSLATEQFF | TGCGCCAGCAGCTTGGCCACCGAGCAGTTCTTC
NA | NA | TRBJ1-2 | TRBV7-9 | CASRTLTGNRYGYTF | TGTGCCAGCAGAACACTCACAGGGAATCGGTATGGCTACACCTTC
NA | NA | TRBJ2-2 | TRBV28 | CATKRGQTGKLFF | TGTGCCACCAAAAGAGGACAGACCGGGAAGCTGTTTTTT
few | TRBD2 | TRBJ2-4 | TRBV28 | CATAGGPGAKNIQYF | TGTGCGACCGCGGGGGGGCCGGGGGCCAAAAACATTCAGTACTTC
NA | TRBD2 | TRBJ2-5 | TRBV4-1 | CASSQVIGGETQYF | TGCGCCAGCAGCCAAGTTATCGGGGGGGAGACCCAGTACTTC
NA | NA | TRBJ2-1 | TRBV5-1 | CASSSGRGWNEQFF | TGCGCCAGCAGCTCCGGCAGAGGGTGGAATGAGCAGTTCTTC
many | NA | TRBJ1-5 | TRBV7-2 | CASSLASFPQHF | TGTGCCAGCAGCTTGGCCTCTTTTCCCCAGCATTTT
NA | NA | TRBJ2-7 | TRBV29-1 | CSVERGTPTYEQYF | TGCAGCGTTGAAAGGGGGACACCGACCTACGAGCAGTACTTC
few | TRBD2 | TRBJ2-1 | TRBV7-9 | CASSLMPTSDEQFF | TGTGCCAGCAGCTTAATGCCCACTAGCGATGAGCAGTTCTTC
NA | NA | TRBJ1-1 | TRBV14 | CASSQTWTEAFF | TGTGCCAGCAGCCAAACCTGGACTGAAGCTTTCTTT